These 24 T cell receptor beta chains were sequenced from one sample in a study of post-analysis software for immune sequencing data. Study findings and constraints: Controls had lower frequencies than patients of about five TRBV segments, which included TRBV5-6, TRBV5-1 and TRBV20-1.

The antigens for these receptors are not known. Tagging with unique molecular identifiers was a feature of the TCR beta cDNA libraries. TCRdb itself ran the PCR reads through MiXCR, one entry per CDR3 protein. The sample has hundreds of thousands of distinct CDR3 sequences, roughly half seen once; the top ten hold approximately 4.3%. The sequencing sample was made of blood. Receptor source: a girl aged 10-17 years with multiple sclerosis.

V gene TRBV7-3 combines with J gene TRBJ2-5, with a tentative D call TRBD1 (5 bases). This CDR3 is built from 15 residues. Trimming stripped 5 bases from V and 4 bases from J, with 17 bases between. Per the germline V gene, CDR1 is SGHTA and CDR2 is FQGTGA. As DNA, the CDR3 is TGTGCCAGCAGCCCTCATGGTGGGGCCGGAGAGACCCAGTACTTC. Amino acids: CASSPHGGAGETQYF.

This clonotype was seen a few times. Written as DNA, the CDR3 is TGCAGCGTTCTTTGGCTTACGGAGGTAGATACGCAGTATTTT. It yields the protein CSVLWLTEVDTQYF. V is TRBV29-1 and J is TRBJ2-3; tentatively, D is TRBD2 (5 bases). CDR3 size: 14 residues. Germline CDR1 and CDR2: SQVTM and ANQGSEA. V was clipped by 5 bases and J by 5 bases, with 17 bases between them.

The chain recombines TRBV6-1 with TRBJ2-3; 7 nucleotides agree with TRBD1. The DNA matches TRBJ1-5 better at its end, which makes the J call doubtful. This CDR3 is built from 16 residues. Germline assignment: CDR1 MNHNS and CDR2 SASEGT. For the CDR3, the DNA is TGTGCCAGCAGTGAAAGGGGGACAGTGGTAGATCAGCCCCAGCATTTT. Translation gives CASSERGTVVDQPQHF.

CDR3 region: CSARTGSGANVLTF. The CDR3 region has the DNA TGCAGCGCCCGGACGGGGTCTGGGGCCAACGTCCTGACTTTC. The gene calls are TRBV29-1 and TRBJ2-6, with D perhaps matching TRBD2 (5 bases). The V gene lost 7 bases and the J gene lost 1 base, with 11 bases spanning the gap. This CDR3 is built from 14 residues. CDR1 and CDR2 (germline): SQVTM, ANQGSEA.

Worth noting for this clonotype: The limits of the CDR3 on the DNA are not certain, so only TCRdb's listed CDR3 is given. V gene TRBV20-1 combines with J gene TRBJ1-4; the table's D call TRBD1 went unverified against the DNA. Germline loops: CDR1 DFQATT, CDR2 SNEGSKA (reference sequence). The CDR3 has 14 amino acids, counting both end residues. The CDR3 protein is CSASSGQGVEKLFF.

This chain uses TRBV5-5 with TRBJ2-5, with 10 bases fitting TRBD2. The junction had 9 bases not matched to a gene; V was cut back by 3 bases and J by 1 base. This CDR3 spans 17 amino acids. The V gene's germline CDR1 is SGHKS and CDR2 YYEKEE (reference sequence). The CDR3 region is CASSWEGRTSGQETQYF. CDR3 bases: TGTGCCAGCAGCTGGGAGGGTCGGACTAGCGGCCAAGAGACCCAGTACTTC.

J is TRBJ2-5 and V is TRBV14; D is unresolved. Trimming removed 5 bases at V and 2 bases at J, with 6 bases between. The CDR3 spans 12 residues. Germline CDR1 SGHDN, CDR2 FVKESK. The CDR3 nucleotides are TGTGCCAGCAGCGGGGAACAAGAGACCCAGTACTTC. Translated: CASSGEQETQYF.

The V gene is TRBV7-6, the J gene TRBJ1-1; 10 bases map to TRBD1. Germline values: CDR1 SGHVS, CDR2 FNYEAQ. Trimming removed 3 bases from V and 5 bases from J; junction bases left unmatched: 6. CDR3 length equals 15 residues. CDR3 bases: TGTGCCAGCAGCTTGGGGACAGGGGTCTCGACTGAAGCTTTCTTT. As protein: CASSLGTGVSTEAFF.

This clonotype was counted a single time. Relative to the germline gene, one junction end is altered; a read error may explain this. The chain carries TRBV6-6 and TRBJ2-1, with unresolved D. CDR1 and CDR2 (germline): MNHNY, SVGAGI (reference sequence). The CDR3 contains 13 residues. The CDR3 reads CASGYPKVNEQFF. The CDR3, as DNA: TGTGCCAGCGGTTACCCCAAAGTCAATGAGCAGTTCTTC.

This clonotype counts as medium-sized (0.01 to 0.1%). The CDR3 DNA follows: TGCGCCAGCAGGGGAGGCGAGACCCAGTACTTC. It codes for CASRGGETQYF. The V call is TRBV5-1, the J call TRBJ2-5; weak D call: TRBD2 (6 bases). Per germline, CDR1 SGHRS and CDR2 YFSETQ. Deletions cut 5 bases from V and 5 bases from J, with 7 bases between. The CDR3 runs to 11 residues.

This clonotype came up a few times. This chain uses TRBV10-3 with TRBJ2-7; no definite D call. The V and J ends lost 10 bases and 0 bases respectively, with 7 bases between them. This CDR3 has 11 residues. Germline assignment: CDR1 ENHRY and CDR2 SYGVKD. This CDR3 is CATSSSYEQYF. CDR3 nucleotides: TGTGCCACCTCAAGCTCCTACGAGCAGTACTTC.

The V and J genes are TRBV9 and TRBJ2-7; 7 nucleotides agree with TRBD1. This CDR3 is built from 15 residues. With V trimmed by 4 bases and J by 1 base, 8 bases remained unmatched. From germline, CDR1 is SGDLS and CDR2 YYNGEE. The CDR3 nucleotides are TGTGCCAGCAGCCCCTCGGGACAGCCGTCCTACGAGCAGTACTTC. Translation: CASSPSGQPSYEQYF.

The CDR3 sequence: CASSLRAGQAYNEQFF. In DNA form, the CDR3 reads TGCGCCAGCAGCTTGAGGGCGGGACAGGCCTACAATGAGCAGTTCTTC. The chain combines TRBV5-1 with TRBJ2-1, with 8 positions matching TRBD1. CDR3 length: 16 residues. The junction had 5 bases not matched to a gene; V was cut back by 1 base and J by 2 bases. Germline CDR1 SGHRS, CDR2 YFSETQ.

The table lists this clonotype with a count of one. For the CDR3, the DNA is TGTGCCAGCTCTCATCGGACAGGGACTGAAGCTTTCTTT. This sequence encodes CASSHRTGTEAFF. V and J are TRBV18 and TRBJ1-1; TRBD1 aligns across 8 bases. V was clipped by 6 bases and J by 5 bases; unmatched bases: 5. This CDR3 has 13 amino acids. The germline gives CDR1 KGHSH, CDR2 LQKENI.

V is TRBV20-1 and J is TRBJ2-3; 9 positions match TRBD2. This CDR3 has 15 amino acids. The germline V gene encodes CDR1 DFQATT and CDR2 SNEGSKA (reference sequence). V shed 2 bases and J 2 bases; nucleotides not matched to a gene: 5. The CDR3 nucleotides are TGCAGTGCTAGACTAGCGGGATCCCCCACAGATACGCAGTATTTT. As protein: CSARLAGSPTDTQYF.

This clonotype has a handful of counts. The chain employs TRBV6-5 and TRBJ2-1, with 8 bases that match TRBD1. The CDR3 spans 15 residues. The V gene's germline CDR1 is MNHEY and CDR2 SVGAGI. After removal of 5 bases from V and 4 bases from J, the junction contained 7 bases not matched to a gene. The CDR3: CASSHRDRLYNEQFF. The CDR3 DNA is TGTGCCAGCAGTCACCGGGACAGGCTATACAATGAGCAGTTCTTC.

The chain combines TRBV24-1 with TRBJ2-5; 7 nucleotides line up with TRBD2. The CDR3 is 12 amino acids. Trimming took 4 bases from V and 7 from J; bases not matched to a gene: 2. Germline CDR1 and CDR2: KGHDR and SFDVKD. The CDR3, as DNA: TGTGCCACCAGTGAGAGGGAGGGGACCCAGTACTTC. As protein: CATSEREGTQYF.

This chain links TRBV12-3 or TRBV12-4 with TRBJ2-1; TRBD2 matches 7 bases. V trimming: 6 bases; J trimming: 3 bases; junction bases outside the gene matches: 11. The CDR3 extends over 16 amino acids. In DNA form, the CDR3 reads TGTGCCAGCAGCCCATCGCGGCGGGAGATCTACAATGAGCAGTTCTTC. Amino acid sequence: CASSPSRREIYNEQFF.

The rearrangement joins TRBV5-1 to TRBJ1-6; TRBD1 is a possible D gene (5 bases). CDR3 length: 17 amino acids. The V gene lost 2 bases and the J gene lost 0 bases, with 12 bases spanning the gap. Germline CDR1 reads SGHRS; CDR2 reads YFSETQ. In nucleotides, the CDR3 is TGCGCCAGCAGCTTTGGTGGGGGTGACTCCTATAATTCACCCCTCCACTTT. Its translation: CASSFGGGDSYNSPLHF.

This chain connects TRBV20-1 to TRBJ2-3; the match to TRBD2 covers 9 bases. The CDR3 loop spans 16 amino acids. Trimming removed 3 bases from V and 2 bases from J; junction bases left unmatched: 9. Germline lookup yields CDR1 DFQATT and CDR2 SNEGSKA (reference sequence). The CDR3 here is CSARLAGLGFTDTQYF. CDR3 coding DNA: TGCAGTGCTAGGCTAGCGGGATTGGGATTCACAGATACGCAGTATTTT.

The chain is built from TRBV5-1 and TRBJ2-5, with TRBD2 identical over 9 bases. The CDR3 spans 16 residues. CDR1 is SGHRS and CDR2 is YFSETQ in the germline V gene. The V segment lost 3 bases and the J segment 5 bases; nucleotides outside the gene matches: 11. This CDR3 reads CASSSAKAGGLETQYF. In DNA form, the CDR3 reads TGCGCCAGCAGCTCCGCGAAAGCGGGGGGCCTTGAGACCCAGTACTTC.

This sequence joins TRBV6-6 and TRBJ2-7; 8 bases are shared with TRBD1. Germline V gives CDR1 MNHNY, CDR2 SVGAGI (reference sequence). The length of the CDR3 is 15 residues. V dropped 6 bases and J dropped 0; count of bases not matched to a gene: 7. This chain's CDR3 is CASRGTGEHSYEQYF. DNA for the CDR3: TGTGCCAGCAGGGGGACAGGTGAACACTCCTACGAGCAGTACTTC.

This chain joins TRBV3-1 and TRBJ2-1; 11 positions agree with TRBD1. This CDR3 is 16 amino acids long. V dropped 1 base and J dropped 7; count of bases not matched to a gene: 6. In germline, CDR1 is LGHDT, CDR2 YNNKEL (reference sequence). CDR3 residues: CASSQVAGQGENEQFF. CDR3 coding DNA: TGTGCCAGCAGCCAAGTAGCGGGACAGGGGGAGAATGAGCAGTTCTTC.

The J gene is TRBJ2-5, the V gene TRBV11-2; 8 nucleotides agree with TRBD1. CDR1 SGHAT and CDR2 FQNNGV come from the germline V gene. J lost 5 bases, V lost 4 bases, and 12 bases had no gene match. This CDR3 comprises 16 residues. The CDR3 reads CASSSISQGAAETQYF. Here the CDR3 DNA reads TGTGCCAGCAGCTCAATTAGCCAGGGGGCGGCGGAGACCCAGTACTTC.